One sample yielded the 9 T cell receptor beta chains listed below, sequenced in a study of shared clonotypes between healthy human individuals. Sequenced by immunoSEQ multiplex PCR; TCRdb stores in-frame clones only, minus some. The top ten clones hold over 1.3% of a sample with some 1 million clones, more than 60% of them seen once. What was sequenced was memory CD4+ T cells sorted from blood. Subset reported: CD45RA-negative fraction. These receptors all stem from a man aged 18 to 35 in good health.

This chain connects TRBV18 to TRBJ1-2; D may be TRBD1 (5 bases). Germline CDR1 reads KGHSH; CDR2 reads LQKENI. The CDR3 is 13 amino acids. The V end was cut by 5 bases, the J end by 2 bases, with 9 bases between. The CDR3, as DNA: TGTGCCAGCTCATTCAGGGAAAACTATGGCTACACCTTC. It encodes CASSFRENYGYTF.

The chain joins TRBV2 to TRBJ2-5; 14 bases map to TRBD2. The ends lost 6 bases at V and 5 bases at J; junction bases unmatched: 11. Germline CDR1 and CDR2: SNHLY and FYNNEI. The CDR3 sequence is 17 residues long. CDR3 in DNA: TGTGCCAGCAGCGTGACTAGCGGGGGGGCTTCTCGGGAGACCCAGTACTTC. It codes for CASSVTSGGASRETQYF.

This clone has only a few counts. The chain combines TRBV29-1 with TRBJ2-7, with 9 bases that match TRBD1. The CDR3 runs to 16 residues. CDR1 is SQVTM and CDR2 is ANQGSEA in the germline V gene. Trimming at V came to 1 base and at J to 9 bases, leaving 16 bases not matched to a gene. Written as DNA, the CDR3 is TGCAGCGTTGAAGGTCTGGGGGGACAGGGAGCCCTCGGGCAGTACTTC. Protein: CSVEGLGGQGALGQYF.

This chain uses TRBV29-1 with TRBJ2-2; either TRBD1 or TRBD2 may fit D (5 bases each). The V gene's germline CDR1 is SQVTM and CDR2 ANQGSEA. The CDR3 runs 17 residues. V lost 7 bases, J lost 0 bases, and 21 bases lay in between. CDR3: CSARIPKGPSNTGELFF. The CDR3 DNA reads as TGCAGCGCCAGGATCCCGAAGGGACCGTCGAACACCGGGGAGCTGTTTTTT.

The chain employs TRBV28 and TRBJ1-6; 8 bases agree with TRBD1. Trimming cost V 6 bases and J 9 bases; bases outside gene matches: 10. The length of the CDR3 is 15 residues. Germline CDR1 MDHEN, CDR2 SYDVKM. The CDR3 nucleotides are TGTGCCAGCAGGGGGGCGGACAGGGTTGGTTCACCCCTCCACTTT. Translation gives CASRGADRVGSPLHF.

Of note for this clone: The same CDR3 can be traced to other DNA sequences in this sample. The chain uses TRBV5-6 and TRBJ2-7; 11 positions agree with TRBD1. The CDR3 has 15 residues. Unmatched junction bases numbered 3, after V lost 0 bases and J lost 4 bases. Germline CDR1 reads SGHDT; CDR2 reads YYEEEE. CDR3 coding DNA: TGTGCCAGCAGCTTGGGAGGGACAGGGGGTTACGAGCAGTACTTC. It encodes CASSLGGTGGYEQYF.

This sequence joins TRBV4-3 and TRBJ2-7; 7 bases map to TRBD1. CDR3 size: 15 residues. Germline lookup yields CDR1 LGHNA and CDR2 YSLEER. V was pared by 1 base and J by 2 bases, with 5 bases of the junction left unmatched. CDR3 DNA sequence: TGCGCCAGCAGCCAAGGAACACAGGGGCCCTACGAGCAGTACTTC. Translating gives CASSQGTQGPYEQYF.

This chain uses TRBV7-8 with TRBJ1-4; possible D gene TRBD1, 6 bases. Germline loops: CDR1 SGHVS, CDR2 FQNEAQ. V was clipped by 4 bases and J by 7 bases, with 28 bases between them. The CDR3 runs 19 residues. The CDR3 here is CASSSPTLIQGYIGEKLFF. The CDR3 coding sequence is TGTGCCAGCAGCTCCCCCACTCTCATACAGGGATATATAGGTGAAAAACTGTTTTTT.

V gene TRBV6-1 combines with J gene TRBJ2-2, with D tentatively TRBD1 (5 bases). CDR1 is MNHNS, CDR2 SASEGT, per germline. V lost 8 bases to trimming and J lost 2 bases, with 12 bases between them. The CDR3 sequence is 14 residues long. The CDR3 DNA is TGTGCCAGCCTAGGGCAGGGAAACACCGGGGAGCTGTTTTTT. Translating gives CASLGQGNTGELFF.